The 12 T cell receptor beta chains presented below share a single source sample, sequenced in a study of T cells after yellow fever vaccination. TCRdb passed the 5' RACE reads through MiXCR, listing each CDR3 protein once. The repertoire holds about 320,000 distinct CDR3 sequences, with around 4.4% as singletons. The specimen was PBMCs, collected 15 days after the yellow fever booster vaccination. These receptors were taken from a man younger than 30 who received the YFV17D yellow fever vaccine.

This sequence joins TRBV25-1 and TRBJ1-2; 9 bases align to TRBD1. The V segment lost 1 base and the J segment 6 bases; nucleotides outside the gene matches: 9. The germline V gene encodes CDR1 MGHDK and CDR2 SYGVNS. This CDR3 region has 16 residues. The CDR3 DNA sequence: TGTGCCAGCAGTGAATTCGACAGGGGGTTGGCGGATGGCTACACCTTC. It yields the protein CASSEFDRGLADGYTF.

In this sample, this clonotype turned up many times. CDR3 sequence (DNA): TGTGCCAGCAGCAAAGGGAATCGAGGCCCCGTGACAGGAAACCTCGGGGGTGAAAAACTGTTTTTT. Amino acid sequence: CASSKGNRGPVTGNLGGEKLFF. The chain uses TRBV21-1 and TRBJ1-4; TRBD1 is the table's D call and was not checked against the DNA. TRBV21-1 is a known pseudogene. CDR3 size: 22 residues.

The genes are TRBV4-1 and TRBJ1-2, with 8 bases identical to TRBD1. Looked up from germline, CDR1 is MGHRA and CDR2 is YSYEKL. Trimming took 2 bases from V and 4 from J; bases not matched to a gene: 6. This CDR3 comprises 15 residues. The chain's CDR3 is CASSQSRGLSYGYTF. Written as DNA, the CDR3 is TGCGCCAGCAGCCAATCCAGGGGGCTTAGCTATGGCTACACCTTC.

This clonotype has a handful of counts. The CDR3 DNA follows: TGTGCCAGCAGTCACTCTCGGGACGGCTACACCTTC. Its protein product is CASSHSRDGYTF. V is TRBV12-3 or TRBV12-4 and J is TRBJ1-2; TRBD1 is a possible D gene (5 bases). Trimming pared 5 bases from V and 8 bases from J, leaving 12 bases between. The CDR3 is 12 residues long.

V is TRBV30 and J is TRBJ2-5; D might be TRBD1 (5 bases). Trimming removed 2 bases from V and 6 bases from J, with 13 bases in between. CDR3 length equals 13 residues. Germline values: CDR1 GTSNPN, CDR2 SVGIG (reference sequence). As DNA, the CDR3 is TGTGCCTGGAGTCCAGGGATTAGCCAGACCCAGTACTTC. Residues: CAWSPGISQTQYF.

The sample holds many counts of this clonotype. The chain couples TRBV10-3 to TRBJ1-1, with 9 bases lining up with TRBD1. This CDR3 is 13 amino acids long. Germline trimming cut 10 bases from V and 1 base from J; bases unmatched to any gene: 4. The germline CDR1 and CDR2 sequences are ENHRY and SYGVKD. Written as DNA, the CDR3 is TGTGCCACGACGGGACAGGGGAACACTGAAGCTTTCTTT. Amino acid sequence: CATTGQGNTEAFF.

There are many counts of this clonotype. DNA for the CDR3: TGTGCCAGCAGTTGGGGGGTGAACAATCAGCCCCAGCATTTT. As protein: CASSWGVNNQPQHF. This sequence joins TRBV6-6 and TRBJ1-5; D is perhaps TRBD1 (5 bases). The V gene's germline CDR1 is MNHNY and CDR2 SVGAGI (reference sequence). V dropped 4 bases and J dropped 3 bases, with 10 bases sitting between them. The CDR3 spans 14 residues.

This clonotype was seen repeatedly, ten times or more. The rearrangement joins TRBV18 to TRBJ2-7; 7 bases line up with TRBD2. The J segment lost 4 bases and the V segment lost 6 bases, leaving 9 bases of the junction unmatched. The length of the CDR3 is 14 residues. Germline assignment: CDR1 KGHSH and CDR2 LQKENI. The CDR3 DNA sequence: TGTGCCAGCTCGCAGTCAGAGGGAGGGTACGAGCAGTACGTC. Translated, it gives CASSQSEGGYEQYV.

The rearrangement uses TRBV19 and TRBJ2-5; D gene uncertain. Looked up from germline, CDR1 is LNHDA and CDR2 is SQIVND (reference sequence). The CDR3 is 16 residues long. The germline V and J ends were trimmed by 5 bases and 5 bases, with 21 bases remaining between them. The CDR3 DNA reads TGTGCCAGTAGTCCGATAGGGTCGGCGGTGTGGGAGACCCAGTACTTC. As protein: CASSPIGSAVWETQYF.

This clonotype was detected only a few times. This sequence joins TRBV4-1 and TRBJ1-5; D uncertain. With 1 base removed from V and 5 bases from J, the gap between germline ends came to 9 bases. From germline, CDR1 is MGHRA and CDR2 YSYEKL. The CDR3 has 14 residues. In DNA, the CDR3 is TGCGCCAGCAGCCAAGGGTTGAGCTATCAGCCCCAGCATTTT. It codes for CASSQGLSYQPQHF.

This clonotype showed up many times. V usage is TRBV7-9 and J usage is TRBJ1-2; weak D call: TRBD1 (5 bases). CDR1 and CDR2 from the germline V gene are SEHNR and FQNEAQ (reference sequence). The CDR3 extends over 15 amino acids. The V end was cut by 1 base, the J end by 5 bases, with 14 bases between. The CDR3 region is CASSLGAAGRYGYTF. In DNA, the CDR3 is TGTGCCAGCAGCTTAGGCGCGGCAGGGAGATATGGCTACACCTTC.

This clonotype was detected only a few times. V and J are TRBV19 and TRBJ1-1; TRBD1 aligns across 8 bases. The CDR3 length is 17 residues. The ends lost 2 bases at V and 0 bases at J; junction bases unmatched: 8. CDR1 and CDR2 (germline): LNHDA, SQIVND (reference sequence). The CDR3 reads CASSIQGAWVLNTEAFF. Written as DNA, the CDR3 is TGTGCCAGTAGTATACAGGGGGCTTGGGTGCTGAACACTGAAGCTTTCTTT.